These 17 T cell receptor beta chains were sequenced from one sample in a study of T cells after yellow fever vaccination. TCRdb ran MiXCR on the 5' RACE reads and lists one entry per CDR3 protein. Of nearly 350,000 distinct CDR3 sequences in the sample, about 7.8% were seen once. The specimen was PBMCs, collected approximately 40 days after the first yellow fever vaccination. These receptors came from a man between 18 and 29 years old who received the YFV17D yellow fever vaccine.

Many counts were recorded for this clonotype. At one boundary the junction diverges from the germline segment, which might be a read error. The chain has TRBV7-9 and TRBJ2-3; 10 positions agree with TRBD2. Germline CDR1 reads SEHNR; CDR2 reads FQNEAQ (reference sequence). CDR3 length equals 13 residues. CDR3 DNA sequence: TGTGCCAGCAGCTTAAGGTCTAGCGGGGGCGTTCCTTTT. Its translation: CASSLRSSGGVPF.

This clonotype has only a few counts. The rearrangement uses TRBV5-1 and TRBJ2-3; 10 bases align to TRBD2. V was pared by 4 bases and J by 4 bases, with 6 bases of the junction left unmatched. CDR3 size: 15 residues. Per germline, CDR1 SGHRS and CDR2 YFSETQ. The CDR3 sequence is CASSTAGGRSDTQYF. The CDR3 DNA reads TGCGCCAGCAGCACAGCGGGGGGGCGATCAGATACGCAGTATTTT.

The genes are TRBV10-3 and TRBJ1-6; TRBD1 agrees at 8 bases. Germline values: CDR1 ENHRY, CDR2 SYGVKD. The trim removed 0 bases at V and 3 bases at J, leaving 4 bases unmatched. The CDR3 is 17 residues long. For the CDR3, the DNA is TGTGCCATCAGTGAGTCGGGACAGGCAATCTATAATTCACCCCTCCACTTT. Translation: CAISESGQAIYNSPLHF.

DNA for the CDR3: TGTGCCAGCAGTTTCGGAGGGTTCACCGGGGAGCTGTTTTTT. This codes for CASSFGGFTGELFF. The chain employs TRBV27 and TRBJ2-2; D might be TRBD2 (6 bases). Germline CDR1 is MNHEY and CDR2 is SMNVEV (reference sequence). The V end lost 3 bases, the J end lost 4 bases, and 9 bases lay between the germline ends. The CDR3 is 14 amino acids.

This clonotype was picked up a small number of times. The chain has TRBV4-3 and TRBJ1-1, with 8 nucleotides matching TRBD1. Germline-derived CDR1 and CDR2 are LGHNA and YSLEER. The CDR3 totals 15 residues. The J segment lost 5 bases and the V segment lost 3 bases, leaving 8 bases of the junction unmatched. The CDR3 DNA reads TGCGCCAGCAGCCAGGCAGGGGGCGAGTGGACTGAAGCTTTCTTT. This translates into CASSQAGGEWTEAFF.

This clonotype was seen more than once but under ten times. V gene TRBV4-3 combines with J gene TRBJ1-6; no reliable D call. There are 17 residues in the CDR3. Looked up from germline, CDR1 is LGHNA and CDR2 is YSLEER. Trimming stripped 3 bases from V and 10 bases from J, with 22 bases between. CDR3 residues: CASSQDATGSLNSPLHF. For the CDR3, the DNA is TGCGCCAGCAGCCAGGACGCTACGGGTAGCCTTAACTCACCCCTCCACTTT.

The chain is built from TRBV4-3 and TRBJ2-7; possible D gene TRBD1, 6 bases. The germline gives CDR1 LGHNA, CDR2 YSLEER. Trimming removed 0 bases at V and 4 bases at J, with 16 bases between. This CDR3 has 16 residues. The CDR3: CASSQDLETGRYEQYF. CDR3 DNA: TGCGCCAGCAGCCAAGATCTAGAGACAGGAAGGTACGAGCAGTACTTC.

This chain links TRBV20-1 with TRBJ2-7; D possibly corresponds to TRBD1 (9 bases). The CDR3 runs 14 residues. Per the germline V gene, CDR1 is DFQATT and CDR2 is SNEGSKA (reference sequence). Trimming shortened V by 0 bases and J by 4 bases, and 13 bases separated the two germline ends. The CDR3 sequence is CSARDSGTGYEQYF. Here the CDR3 DNA reads TGCAGTGCTAGAGATAGCGGGACAGGGTACGAGCAGTACTTC.

In its sample, this clonotype was seen many times. The gene calls are TRBV7-9 and TRBJ2-7; possibly TRBD2 for D (6 bases). Trimming took off 5 bases at V and 0 bases at J, with 8 bases between the two ends. The CDR3 runs 13 residues. CDR1 is SEHNR, CDR2 FQNEAQ, per germline (reference sequence). The CDR3 DNA is TGTGCCAGCAGCCCGCGGGGCTCCTACGAGCAGTACGTC. Translated, it gives CASSPRGSYEQYV.

The V call is TRBV4-1, the J call TRBJ1-4, with 7 bases aligning to TRBD1. Trimming took 5 bases from V and 4 from J; bases not matched to a gene: 7. Germline V CDR1 and CDR2: MGHRA, YSYEKL. The CDR3 consists of 15 residues. The CDR3 DNA follows: TGCGCCAGCAGCTCGAGGACAGGTTTTAATGAAAAACTGTTTTTT. Amino acid sequence: CASSSRTGFNEKLFF.

This clonotype was observed a handful of times. The chain recombines TRBV18 with TRBJ2-5; D possibly corresponds to TRBD2 (6 bases). The CDR3 consists of 15 residues. Deletions cut 5 bases from V and 9 bases from J, with 22 bases between. Germline lookup yields CDR1 KGHSH and CDR2 LQKENI. CDR3 residues: CASSSAGTPAAPQYF. DNA for the CDR3: TGTGCCAGCTCATCGGCCGGGACTCCCGCCGCTCCCCAGTACTTC.

This chain connects TRBV7-2 to TRBJ2-2, with TRBD1 matching 7 bases. The V gene's germline CDR1 is SGHTA and CDR2 FQGNSA. Trimming removed 4 bases from V and 3 bases from J; junction bases left unmatched: 5. This CDR3 is 15 amino acids long. CDR3 loop: CASSSRQGHTGELFF. In nucleotides, the CDR3 is TGTGCCAGCAGCTCTCGACAGGGTCACACCGGGGAGCTGTTTTTT. The whole variable domain, remainder taken from reference TRBV7-2 and TRBJ2-2, is GAGVSQSPSNKVTEKGKDVELRCDPISGHTALYWYRQSLGQGLEFLIYFQGNSAPDKSGLPSDRFSAERTGGSVSTLTIQRTQQEDSAVYLCASSSRQGHTGELFFGEGSRLTVL.

The J gene is TRBJ2-1, the V gene TRBV6-4; perhaps TRBD1 as D (6 bases). Germline V lookup: CDR1 MRHNA, CDR2 SNTAGT. Trimming stripped 3 bases from V and 8 bases from J, with 17 bases between. CDR3 size: 15 residues. The CDR3 loop reads CASSESPGAIDEQFF. The CDR3 DNA follows: TGTGCCAGCAGTGAATCCCCAGGGGCGATCGATGAGCAGTTCTTC.

The chain has TRBV5-4 and TRBJ2-3; D unclear. CDR3 length: 13 amino acids. The germline V gene has CDR1 SGHNT and CDR2 YYREEE (reference sequence). V gave up 2 bases and J gave up 6 bases, with 10 bases separating them. CDR3 region: CASSFGRPDTQYF. CDR3 nucleotides: TGTGCCAGCAGCTTTGGACGACCGGATACGCAGTATTTT.

The table lists this clonotype with a few counts. This rearrangement joins TRBV19 to TRBJ1-1, with 7 bases fitting TRBD1. The CDR3 is made up of 14 amino acids. After removal of 6 bases from V and 3 bases from J, the junction contained 7 bases not matched to a gene. Germline CDR1 LNHDA, CDR2 SQIVND (reference sequence). This CDR3 is CASRTGSPYTEAFF. The CDR3 region has the DNA TGTGCCAGTAGGACAGGGAGCCCGTACACTGAAGCTTTCTTT.

V gene TRBV28 combines with J gene TRBJ1-4, with TRBD1 identical over 7 bases. In germline, CDR1 is MDHEN, CDR2 SYDVKM. This CDR3 has 14 amino acids. Unmatched junction bases numbered 11, after V lost 8 bases and J lost 8 bases. This CDR3 reads CASGGGAGTEKLFF. The CDR3 bases are TGTGCCAGCGGAGGGGGCGCTGGAACCGAAAAACTGTTTTTT.

This clonotype came up once. One end of the junction is discordant with germline, which a read error may explain. The chain couples TRBV5-6 to TRBJ2-3; D might be TRBD1 (5 bases). Germline assignment: CDR1 SGHDT and CDR2 YYEEEE. This CDR3 is built from 14 residues. Here the CDR3 DNA reads TGTGCCATCAGCCCCCGGGTAGGGGCAGATACGCAGTATTTT. Translating gives CAISPRVGADTQYF.